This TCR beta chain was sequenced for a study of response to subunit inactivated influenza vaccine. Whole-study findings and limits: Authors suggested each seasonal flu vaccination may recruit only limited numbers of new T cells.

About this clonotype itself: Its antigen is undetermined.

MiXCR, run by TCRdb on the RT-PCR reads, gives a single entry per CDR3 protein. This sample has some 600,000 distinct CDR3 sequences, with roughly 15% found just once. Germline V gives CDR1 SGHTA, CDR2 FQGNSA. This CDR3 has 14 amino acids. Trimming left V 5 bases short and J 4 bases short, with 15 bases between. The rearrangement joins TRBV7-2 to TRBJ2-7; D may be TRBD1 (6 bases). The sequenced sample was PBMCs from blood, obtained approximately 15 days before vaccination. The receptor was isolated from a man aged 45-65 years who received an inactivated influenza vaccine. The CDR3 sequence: CASSPTGPLYEQYF. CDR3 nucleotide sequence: TGTGCCAGCAGCCCCACAGGGCCGCTATACGAGCAGTACTTC. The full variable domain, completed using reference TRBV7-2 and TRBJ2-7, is GAGVSQSPSNKVTEKGKDVELRCDPISGHTALYWYRQSLGQGLEFLIYFQGNSAPDKSGLPSDRFSAERTGGSVSTLTIQRTQQEDSAVYLCASSPTGPLYEQYFGPGTRLTVT.